Listed below are T cell receptor beta chains from one sample, sequenced in a study of OX40 agonist ivuxolimab in advanced cancers. Sequencing used immunoSEQ multiplex PCR; TCRdb keeps in-frame clones, though not all of them. In the table there are around 70,000 clones, around four fifths of which are singletons. Specimen: CD4+ or CD8+ T cells sorted from blood, collected in a trial of the OX40 agonist ivuxolimab. These TCRs come from an adult with an advanced solid tumor such as melanoma, head and neck, liver or kidney cancer. Each CDR3 is given with its conserved first and last residue. The D gene is left open where the match is weak. Rows may omit the clone size; those that give it use once, few, many or a size class.

14,-,-,TRBJ2-2,TRBV9,TGTGCCAGCAGCGTAGCTTTGGACACCGGGGAGCTGTTTTTT,CASSVALDTGELFF
17,-,TRBD2,TRBJ2-4,TRBV6-1,TGTGCCAGCAGTGACACTAGCGGAACTTGGGGCAAAAACATTCAGTACTTC,CASSDTSGTWGKNIQYF
12,-,-,TRBJ2-5,TRBV2,TGTACCAGCAGTGTATCAGGGGAGACCCAGTACTTC,CTSSVSGETQYF
14,once,-,TRBJ1-2,TRBV6-5,TGTGCCAGCAGTTACGACAGGCTCTTGGGAGGCTACACCTTC,CASSYDRLLGGYTF
15,-,TRBD1,TRBJ1-6,TRBV7-8,TGTGCCAGCAGCTTAGGTACAGGGGAAGGCTCACCCCTCCACTTT,CASSLGTGEGSPLHF
15,-,TRBD1,TRBJ2-2,TRBV28,TGTGCCAGCAGTTTACGGGGACAGGGGGCCGGGGAGCTGTTTTTT,CASSLRGQGAGELFF
13,few,-,TRBJ2-1,TRBV30,TGTGATTCTCGGGCTGTACACTACAATGAGCAGTTCTTC,CDSRAVHYNEQFF
16,few,TRBD1,TRBJ1-3,TRBV5-5,TGTGCCAGCAGGCCGACCAGGGGGAACTCTGGAAACACCATATATTTT,CASRPTRGNSGNTIYF
15,many,-,TRBJ2-7,TRBV18,TGTGCCAGTCAAGGGGCGGTAAGAATTCCGAACGAGCAGTACTTC,CASQGAVRIPNEQYF
14,-,-,TRBJ2-7,TRBV4-3,TGCGCCAGCAGCCAGCAACGGGGGCCCTACGAGCAGTACTTC,CASSQQRGPYEQYF
15,-,-,TRBJ2-7,TRBV7-3,TGTGCCAGCAGCTTACAGGCAGGTCCCTCCTACGAGCAGTACTTC,CASSLQAGPSYEQYF
13,-,-,TRBJ1-2,TRBV5-6,TGTGCCAGCAGCTTTAGCTTCCAAAGTGGCTACACCTTC,CASSFSFQSGYTF
15,-,-,TRBJ1-5,TRBV5-1,TGCGCCAGCAGCATTGGGCCCCTAGGAAATCAGCCCCAGCATTTT,CASSIGPLGNQPQHF
14,-,-,TRBJ1-4,TRBV10-1,TGCGCCACCATCCCTTCGGACACGACCGAAAAACTGTTTTTT,CATIPSDTTEKLFF
14,once,-,TRBJ1-1,TRBV5-5,TGTGCCAGCAGCTTGGTGCCAGGGGTTACTGAAGCTTTCTTT,CASSLVPGVTEAFF
15,-,-,TRBJ1-4,TRBV18,TGTGCCAGCTCACCACCGGGGGCAACTAATGAAAAACTGTTTTTT,CASSPPGATNEKLFF
14,-,TRBD2,TRBJ2-5,TRBV6-1,TGTGCCAGCAGCCCTGTAGCGGGAGTGGAGACCCAGTACTTC,CASSPVAGVETQYF
13,-,-,TRBJ2-5,TRBV7-3,TGTGCCAGCAGCTCAGGACAGCAAGAGACCCAGTACTTC,CASSSGQQETQYF
12,few,-,TRBJ2-3,TRBV5-6,TGTGCCAGCAGCTTGATCAGGGATACGCAGTATTTT,CASSLIRDTQYF
16,-,TRBD2,TRBJ2-2,TRBV7-2,TGTGCCAGCAGGGTAGCGGGAGAGGTGAACACCGGGGAGCTGTTTTTT,CASRVAGEVNTGELFF
11,-,-,TRBJ2-5,TRBV5-6,TGTGCCAGCAGCTTGAGGGAGACCCAGTACTTC,CASSLRETQYF
18,-,TRBD2,TRBJ2-1,TRBV10-1,TGCGCCAGCAGTGGCTCGTGGCGGGAGGGGCGGACATACAATGAGCAGTTCTTC,CASSGSWREGRTYNEQFF
17,-,-,TRBJ2-7,TRBV28,TGTGCCAGCTGCATCATGACAAATAGGGGTTTATCCTACGAGCAGTACTTC,CASCIMTNRGLSYEQYF
15,-,-,TRBJ1-1,TRBV18,TGTGCCAGCACGACCAACGCAGGGCAGAACACTGAAGCTTTCTTT,CASTTNAGQNTEAFF
14,-,-,TRBJ2-3,TRBV2,TGTGCCAGCAGTGTAGGGGGGTTCACAGATACGCAGTATTTT,CASSVGGFTDTQYF
16,-,TRBD1,TRBJ1-5,TRBV5-6,TGTGCCAGCAGCCACTGGACAGGGGGCGGCCATCAGCCCCAGCATTTT,CASSHWTGGGHQPQHF
13,-,TRBD1,TRBJ2-5,TRBV7-8,TGTGCCAGCAGCCCCGGACAGGTAGAGACCCAGTACTTC,CASSPGQVETQYF
15,-,-,TRBJ1-2,TRBV18,TGTGCCAGCTCACCCGATTTTGCTGGGGGTTATGGCTACACCTTC,CASSPDFAGGYGYTF
12,-,-,TRBJ2-7,TRBV11-2,TGTGCCAGCAGCTCCTCTCCTTACGAGCAGTACTTC,CASSSSPYEQYF
14,-,-,TRBJ2-2,TRBV6-4,TGTGCCAGCCGTCCTCAGGGGAACACCGGGGAGCTGTTTTTT,CASRPQGNTGELFF
14,-,-,TRBJ1-1,TRBV7-9,TGTGCCAGCAGCTCGGCAGGGAGGGAGACTGAAGCTTTCTTT,CASSSAGRETEAFF
13,-,TRBD2,TRBJ2-3,TRBV6-1,TGTGCCACCAGGACTAGCGGAACAGATACGCAGTATTTT,CATRTSGTDTQYF
15,once,-,TRBJ1-5,TRBV19,TGTGCCAGTACCGAAACGGGAGACCGAGGGCAGCCCCAGCATTTT,CASTETGDRGQPQHF
14,-,-,TRBJ1-1,TRBV19,TGTGCCAGTAGTATAGATACCGTGAACACTGAAGCTTTCTTT,CASSIDTVNTEAFF
11,-,-,TRBJ1-1,TRBV27,TGTGCCAGCAGGATGGGGCAAAGAGCTTTCTTT,CASRMGQRAFF
14,-,-,TRBJ2-1,TRBV12-5,TGTGCTAGTGGTTTGGCGGGAGAAGGGTGGGAGCAGTTCTTC,CASGLAGEGWEQFF
17,-,-,TRBJ2-3,TRBV5-4,TGTGCCAGCAGCGGCAGGGCGGGGTCATTAAGCACAGATACGCAGTATTTT,CASSGRAGSLSTDTQYF
12,-,-,TRBJ2-1,TRBV27,TGTGCCAGCAGTTCCCGTTACAATGAGCAGTTCTTC,CASSSRYNEQFF
18,-,-,TRBJ2-3,TRBV10-3,TGTGCCATCAGTGGCAAGGGTGGAACAGGCCGTGGGACAGATACGCAGTATTTT,CAISGKGGTGRGTDTQYF
13,medium-sized,-,TRBJ1-1,TRBV11-2,TGTGCCAGCAGCTTTGGGGACGGAACTGAAGCTTTCTTT,CASSFGDGTEAFF
17,-,TRBD2,TRBJ2-3,TRBV4-2,TGTGCCAGCAGTGGGGCTAGCGGGGGCCCTCGCACAGATACGCAGTATTTT,CASSGASGGPRTDTQYF
15,-,-,TRBJ1-2,TRBV14,TGTGCCAGCAGCCAAGATAAATTGAGGACAGCTGGCTACACCTTC,CASSQDKLRTAGYTF
13,-,-,TRBJ1-1,TRBV6-5,TGTGCCAGCAAAAGGGGACAGAACACTGAAGCTTTCTTT,CASKRGQNTEAFF